This TCR beta chain stems from a study of blood T cell repertoires in COVID-19. About the research overall: Acute and convalescent COVID-19 samples came from the United States, Italy and Spain. The cDNA or gDNA used as material had been derived from T cells, B-cell-depleted T cells, or PBMCs.

Original processing methods: Amplification with reference gene primers provided the estimates of nucleated cell counts. Sequencing used immunoSEQ multiplex PCR; TCRdb keeps in-frame clones, though not all of them. V, J and clone size were drawn from that table, and D and trimming were deduced from the DNA. The sample has roughly 100,000 clones, roughly nine tenths seen once. Germline CDR1 and CDR2: SGHVS and FNYEAQ. The CDR3 has 15 amino acids. V lost 1 base to trimming and J lost 0 bases, with 7 bases between them. The genes are TRBV7-6 and TRBJ1-5; a weak D match, TRBD1 (6 bases). This clonotype was sampled from an older woman with acute or convalescent COVID-19. Sequencing was done on a sample of peripheral blood. In nucleotides, the CDR3 is TGTGCCAGCAGCTTAGACAGGGCTAGCAATCAGCCCCAGCATTTT. This translates into CASSLDRASNQPQHF.